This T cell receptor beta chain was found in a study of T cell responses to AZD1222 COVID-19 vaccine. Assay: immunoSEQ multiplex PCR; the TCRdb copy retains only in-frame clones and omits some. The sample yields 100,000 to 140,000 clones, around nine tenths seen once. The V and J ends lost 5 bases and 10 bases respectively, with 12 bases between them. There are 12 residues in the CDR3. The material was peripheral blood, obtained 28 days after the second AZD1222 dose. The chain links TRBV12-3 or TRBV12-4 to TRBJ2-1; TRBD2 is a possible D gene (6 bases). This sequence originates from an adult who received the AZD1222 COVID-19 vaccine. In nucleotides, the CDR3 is TGTGCCAGCAGTAATACCGGGGGAGAGCAGTTCTTC. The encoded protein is CASSNTGGEQFF.